The T cell receptor beta chain described here comes from a study of control samples from healthy donors and cancer patients (dated by TCRdb to between 2020 and 2021). The germline V gene yields SGDLS for CDR1 and YYNGEE for CDR2. Trimming takes 3 bases from V and 2 bases from J, and the germline ends sit 5 bases apart. There are 13 amino acids in the CDR3, from cysteine to phenylalanine inclusive. This entry keeps only the CDR3 DNA: 39 bases, framed from base 1. Worth noting for this clone: Its antigen remains undetermined. Base qualities are missing; no much larger clone stands one base away.

Libraries were built with the immunoSEQ multiplex PCR assay. TCRdb carries this immuneACCESS record with in-frame sequences only. Its versions omit some clonotypes, under half of them owing to an unresolved V gene in the studies checked, with the rest unexplained. The sample data list around 51,000 clones, and 80% of these were observed just once. Roughly 9.1% of the sample is in the top ten clones. The chain is assembled from TRBV9 and TRBJ1-4; the D segment cannot be called with confidence. This TCR was sampled from a man aged 65 to 79 in good health. Source material: blood. For the CDR3, the sequence is CASSDETNEKLFF. The nucleotide sequence is given as TGTGCCAGCAGCGATGAGACTAATGAAAAACTGTTTTTT.